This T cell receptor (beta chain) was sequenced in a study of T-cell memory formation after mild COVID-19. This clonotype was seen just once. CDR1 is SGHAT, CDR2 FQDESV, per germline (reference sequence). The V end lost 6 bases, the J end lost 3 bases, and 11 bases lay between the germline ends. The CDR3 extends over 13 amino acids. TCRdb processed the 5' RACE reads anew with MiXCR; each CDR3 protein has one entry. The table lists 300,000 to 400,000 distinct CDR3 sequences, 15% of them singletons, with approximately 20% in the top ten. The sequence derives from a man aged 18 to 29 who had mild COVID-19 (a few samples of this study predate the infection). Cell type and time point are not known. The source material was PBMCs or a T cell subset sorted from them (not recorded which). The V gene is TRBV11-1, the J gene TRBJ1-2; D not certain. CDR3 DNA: TGTGCCAGCAGATCCGCAGGAGACTATGGCTACACCTTC. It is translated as CASRSAGDYGYTF.